These 21 T cell receptor beta chains were sequenced from one sample in a study of long-term antiretroviral therapy in people with HIV. An immunoSEQ assay, version v3.0, was performed at survey level. Libraries were prepared by immunoSEQ multiplex PCR; TCRdb keeps only in-frame clonotypes and omits some of them. The sample carries some 19,000 clones, 79% recorded once. The sample was unsorted PBMCs, taken 4.1 years after starting antiretroviral therapy. All receptors come from a woman between 40 and 50 years old with HIV.

V and J are TRBV28 and TRBJ2-3; 7 bases map to TRBD1. CDR3 length equals 14 residues. The ends lost 8 bases at V and 0 bases at J; junction bases unmatched: 5. Per the germline V gene, CDR1 is MDHEN and CDR2 is SYDVKM. CDR3 bases: TGTGCCAGCTCGGGACAGCTTAGCACAGATACGCAGTATTTT. Amino acid sequence: CASSGQLSTDTQYF.

The rearrangement joins TRBV11-2 to TRBJ2-5, with 14 bases fitting TRBD2. The CDR3 is made up of 19 amino acids. Germline assignment: CDR1 SGHAT and CDR2 FQNNGV. V lost 2 bases and J lost 3; bases outside the gene matches: 11. As DNA, the CDR3 is TGTGCCAGCAGCTTATTTCCGGGACTAGCGGGAGTAGGAGAAGAGACCCAGTACTTC. This sequence encodes CASSLFPGLAGVGEETQYF.

The chain uses TRBV2 and TRBJ2-7, with TRBD2 matching over 13 bases. Germline V gives CDR1 SNHLY, CDR2 FYNNEI. Germline trimming cut 6 bases from V and 2 bases from J; bases unmatched to any gene: 1. This CDR3 is built from 14 residues. In nucleotides, the CDR3 is TGTGCCAGCAGCACTAGCGGGGGGGCCTACGAGCAGTACTTC. Encoded protein: CASSTSGGAYEQYF. The whole variable domain, filled in from reference TRBV2 and TRBJ2-7, reads EPEVTQTPSHQVTQMGQEVILRCVPISNHLYFYWYRQILGQKVEFLVSFYNNEISEKSEIFDDQFSVERPDGSNFTLKIRSTKLEDSAMYFCASSTSGGAYEQYFGPGTRLTVT.

The chain carries TRBV4-1 and TRBJ2-3; D unclear. Per the germline V gene, CDR1 is MGHRA and CDR2 is YSYEKL. V lost 1 base, J lost 6 bases, and 8 bases lay in between. This CDR3 region has 13 residues. CDR3 DNA: TGCGCCAGCAGCCAAGTTGTTCAGGATACGCAGTATTTT. Protein: CASSQVVQDTQYF.

The genes are TRBV2 and TRBJ2-3, with D unresolved. This CDR3 region has 11 residues. Between the trimmed V and J ends, which lost 8 bases and 15 bases, there was a span of 18 bases. Germline CDR1 is SNHLY and CDR2 is FYNNEI. The CDR3 loop is CASGRATYYYF. DNA of the CDR3: TGTGCCAGCGGCCGGGCCACTTACTATTATTTT.

This rearrangement joins TRBV18 to TRBJ1-1; D ambiguous. The V end lost 3 bases, the J end lost 5 bases, and 7 bases lay between the germline ends. Germline V gene sequence: CDR1 KGHSH, CDR2 LQKENI. CDR3 size: 12 residues. The CDR3 coding sequence is TGTGCCAGCTCACCGGCCAGGACTGAAGCTTTCTTT. It is translated as CASSPARTEAFF.

The chain employs TRBV30 and TRBJ1-2, with TRBD1 matching over 8 bases. This CDR3 region has 17 residues. Germline V gene lookup returns CDR1 GTSNPN and CDR2 SVGIG (reference sequence). J was trimmed by 4 bases and V by 6 bases; bases with no gene match: 19. The CDR3 sequence is CACAGQGSISTPYGYTF. In DNA form, the CDR3 reads TGTGCCTGCGCCGGACAGGGCTCTATCTCCACCCCCTATGGCTACACCTTC.

The V and J genes are TRBV7-2 and TRBJ1-1; D is perhaps TRBD1 (6 bases). From germline, CDR1 is SGHTA and CDR2 FQGNSA. With 1 base removed from V and 10 bases from J, the gap between germline ends came to 16 bases. There are 14 residues in the CDR3. CDR3 DNA sequence: TGTGCCAGCAGCTTAGTGTGGAGGGGGGGGCGAGCTTTCTTT. This sequence encodes CASSLVWRGGRAFF.

This clone was counted a few times. The CDR3 is CASSPLLGTGELFF. The CDR3 DNA reads TGCGCCAGCAGCCCTTTGCTCGGAACCGGGGAGCTGTTTTTT. The chain links TRBV4-1 to TRBJ2-2, with D unclear. V was clipped by 4 bases and J by 5 bases, with 11 bases between them. Germline V gives CDR1 MGHRA, CDR2 YSYEKL. The CDR3 consists of 14 residues.

This clone has only a few counts. This chain links TRBV27 with TRBJ1-5; TRBD1 is a possible D gene (6 bases). Trimming shortened V by 6 bases and J by 3 bases, and 12 bases separated the two germline ends. CDR3 length: 14 amino acids. Germline lookup yields CDR1 MNHEY and CDR2 SMNVEV (reference sequence). CDR3 region: CASRATGFNQPQHF. The DNA of the CDR3 is TGTGCCAGCAGGGCTACAGGGTTCAATCAGCCCCAGCATTTT.

This sequence joins TRBV10-1 and TRBJ2-7; TRBD2 is a possible D gene (6 bases). CDR1 and CDR2 from the germline V gene are WNHNN and SYGVQD (reference sequence). V lost 10 bases and J lost 3, with 25 bases in between. The CDR3 contains 16 residues. CDR3 in DNA: TGCGCCACCTACCCATGGAGGACTACCTTCCTCTACGAGCAGTACTTC. This gives the protein CATYPWRTTFLYEQYF.

The rearrangement links TRBV7-9 to TRBJ2-3; D might be TRBD1 (5 bases). The CDR3 has 15 amino acids. The V end lost 5 bases, the J end lost 2 bases, and 14 bases lay between the germline ends. Germline V CDR1 and CDR2: SEHNR, FQNEAQ (reference sequence). CDR3 sequence: CASSHLQDATDTQYF. The CDR3, as DNA: TGTGCCAGCAGCCATCTACAGGACGCCACAGATACGCAGTATTTT.

This clone was detected only once. The chain carries TRBV2 and TRBJ1-1; D ambiguous. Trimming shortened V by 2 bases and J by 7 bases, and 11 bases separated the two germline ends. Germline V gives CDR1 SNHLY, CDR2 FYNNEI. The CDR3 extends over 13 amino acids. CDR3 sequence (DNA): TGTGCCAGCAGTGAAATACAGTCTAGTGAAGCTTTCTTT. The encoded protein is CASSEIQSSEAFF. Based on the CDR3 plus reference TRBV2 and TRBJ1-1, the full variable domain is EPEVTQTPSHQVTQMGQEVILRCVPISNHLYFYWYRQILGQKVEFLVSFYNNEISEKSEIFDDQFSVERPDGSNFTLKIRSTKLEDSAMYFCASSEIQSSEAFFGQGTRLTVV.

This sequence joins TRBV13 and TRBJ2-3, with TRBD2 matching over 7 bases. This CDR3 has 15 residues. Germline V lookup: CDR1 PRHDT, CDR2 FYEKMQ (reference sequence). Germline trimming cut 5 bases from V and 6 bases from J; bases unmatched to any gene: 11. The CDR3 nucleotides are TGTGCCAGCAGCCCAAGCGGGGCGGGCTCGGATACGCAGTATTTT. It encodes CASSPSGAGSDTQYF.

The chain links TRBV30 to TRBJ1-2, with unresolved D. V lost 2 bases and J lost 8, with 15 bases in between. The CDR3 is 13 residues long. Germline CDR1 reads GTSNPN; CDR2 reads SVGIG (reference sequence). CDR3 sequence (DNA): TGTGCCTGGAGTAGAGTTCTGTCGGACGGCTACACCTTC. Its protein product is CAWSRVLSDGYTF. Based on the CDR3 plus reference TRBV30 and TRBJ1-2, the full variable domain is SQTIHQWPATLVQPVGSPLSLECTVEGTSNPNLYWYRQAAGRGLQLLFYSVGIGQISSEVPQNLSASRPQDRQFILSSKKLLLSDSGFYLCAWSRVLSDGYTFGSGTRLTVV.

The chain is built from TRBV19 and TRBJ1-2, with 9 bases aligning to TRBD1. Losses at the gene ends were 9 bases for V and 7 bases for J; bases not matched to a gene: 12. The CDR3 totals 14 residues. Germline V lookup: CDR1 LNHDA, CDR2 SQIVND (reference sequence). CDR3 sequence reads: CASTQDRGRGGYTF. In nucleotides, the CDR3 is TGTGCCAGCACTCAGGACAGGGGCCGGGGTGGCTACACCTTC.

The J gene is TRBJ2-7, the V gene TRBV4-1, with D perhaps matching TRBD2 (5 bases). With 0 bases removed from V and 4 bases from J, the gap between germline ends came to 13 bases. CDR1 is MGHRA, CDR2 YSYEKL, per germline. The length of the CDR3 is 15 residues. In nucleotides, the CDR3 is TGCGCCAGCAGCCAAGATCGGAGCGGTCTTTACGAGCAGTACTTC. It yields the protein CASSQDRSGLYEQYF.

The V gene is TRBV6-5, the J gene TRBJ1-1; D is ambiguous. Trimming stripped 2 bases from V and 3 bases from J, with 16 bases between. This CDR3 region has 16 residues. CDR1 is MNHEY, CDR2 SVGAGI, per germline. The CDR3 nucleotides are TGTGCCAGCAGTTACGCTTGGGGAAGAGAGGACACTGAAGCTTTCTTT. It encodes CASSYAWGREDTEAFF.

This chain uses TRBV5-1 with TRBJ2-7, with 7 nucleotides matching TRBD1. The CDR3 loop spans 16 amino acids. With V trimmed by 4 bases and J by 1 base, 11 bases remained unmatched. Germline V CDR1 and CDR2: SGHRS, YFSETQ. CDR3 DNA sequence: TGCGCCAGCAGCCTCATAACAGGGGAAATTTCCTACGAGCAGTACTTC. Translating it yields CASSLITGEISYEQYF.

The DNA of the CDR3 is TGTGCCAGCAGCCTTTATCGAGGCAGGAAAGAAGCTTTCTTT. This sequence encodes CASSLYRGRKEAFF. V and J are TRBV27 and TRBJ1-1; D remains ambiguous. The CDR3 totals 14 residues. V was shortened by 6 bases and J by 8 bases, with 19 bases between the two germline ends. Germline V gene lookup returns CDR1 MNHEY and CDR2 SMNVEV (reference sequence).

The V gene is TRBV6-6, the J gene TRBJ1-5, with a tentative D call TRBD1 (5 bases). The CDR3 runs to 14 residues. Germline V gene data show CDR1 as MNHNY and CDR2 as SVGAGI (reference sequence). V lost 2 bases, J lost 4 bases, and 9 bases lay in between. The CDR3 DNA reads TGTGCCAGCAGTTACGTAGGGGTTAATCAGCCCCAGCATTTT. Encoded protein: CASSYVGVNQPQHF.